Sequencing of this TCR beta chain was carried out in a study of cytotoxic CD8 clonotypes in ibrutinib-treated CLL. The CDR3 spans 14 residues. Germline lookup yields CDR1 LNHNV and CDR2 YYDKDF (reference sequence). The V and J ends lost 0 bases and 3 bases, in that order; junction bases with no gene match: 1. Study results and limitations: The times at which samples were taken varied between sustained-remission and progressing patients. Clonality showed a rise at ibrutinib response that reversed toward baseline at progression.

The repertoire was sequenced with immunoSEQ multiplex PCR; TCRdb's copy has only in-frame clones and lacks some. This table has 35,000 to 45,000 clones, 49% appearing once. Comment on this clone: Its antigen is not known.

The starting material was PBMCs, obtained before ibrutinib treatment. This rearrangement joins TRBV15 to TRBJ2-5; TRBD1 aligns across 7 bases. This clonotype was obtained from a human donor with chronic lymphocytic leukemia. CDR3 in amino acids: CATSRDGTEETQYF. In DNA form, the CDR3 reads TGTGCCACCAGCAGAGATGGGACAGAAGAGACCCAGTACTTC. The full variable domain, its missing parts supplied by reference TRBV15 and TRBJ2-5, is DAMVIQNPRYQVTQFGKPVTLSCSQTLNHNVMYWYQQKSSQAPKLLFHYYDKDFNNEADTPDNFQSRRPNTSFCFLDIRSPGLGDTAMYLCATSRDGTEETQYFGPGTRLLVL.